These 11 T cell receptor beta chains originate from one sample sequenced in a study of cytomegalovirus exposure and HLA in healthy donors. PCR involved 60 Vbeta and 13 Jbeta primers. Repertoires were generated with immunoSEQ multiplex PCR, while TCRdb's copy carries only in-frame clones and drops some. In the table there are about 140,000 clones, roughly four fifths of which are singletons. The sequenced material came from PBMCs. The receptors originated from a man younger than 35 in good health and CMV-seropositive.

The chain joins TRBV5-6 to TRBJ2-7; 10 positions agree with TRBD2. The CDR3 runs to 15 residues. Germline CDR1 is SGHDT and CDR2 is YYEEEE. J was trimmed by 3 bases and V by 3 bases; bases with no gene match: 6. The CDR3 DNA reads as TGTGCCAGCAGCTCCGGGACTAGCGCCGTCTACGAGCAGTACTTC. It codes for CASSSGTSAVYEQYF. Complete variable domain (other parts from reference TRBV5-6 and TRBJ2-7): DAGVTQSPTHLIKTRGQQVTLRCSPKSGHDTVSWYQQALGQGPQFIFQYYEEEERQRGNFPDRFSGHQFPNYSSELNVNALLLGDSALYLCASSSGTSAVYEQYFGPGTRLTVT.

The sample holds a few counts of this clone. The rearrangement links TRBV19 to TRBJ1-5; weak D call: TRBD1 (6 bases). Germline CDR1 reads LNHDA; CDR2 reads SQIVND (reference sequence). This CDR3 is 15 amino acids long. Trimming pared 6 bases from V and 7 bases from J, leaving 19 bases between. The CDR3 bases are TGTGCCAGTAGCCCAGACGGACAGCGATGGCAGCCCCAGCATTTT. Translation gives CASSPDGQRWQPQHF.

The CDR3 DNA reads TGTGCCAGTAGTATCGAGGCAGGGGGTAACAATGAGCAGTTCTTC. It yields the protein CASSIEAGGNNEQFF. This rearrangement joins TRBV19 to TRBJ2-1; 7 nucleotides agree with TRBD1. There are 15 residues in the CDR3. Germline V lookup: CDR1 LNHDA, CDR2 SQIVND (reference sequence). Trimming removed 3 bases from V and 5 bases from J; junction bases left unmatched: 7.

The chain couples TRBV27 to TRBJ1-6, with a tentative D call TRBD1 (6 bases). Germline loops: CDR1 MNHEY, CDR2 SMNVEV (reference sequence). Trimming stripped 3 bases from V and 7 bases from J, with 7 bases between. The CDR3 has 13 amino acids. DNA for the CDR3: TGTGCCAGCAGTTTCGACAGGAATTCACCCCTCCACTTT. Translation: CASSFDRNSPLHF.

The CDR3 sequence is CASSIQGSGGANVLTF. Written as DNA, the CDR3 is TGTGCCAGCAGCATACAAGGATCCGGGGGGGCCAACGTCCTGACTTTC. The chain has TRBV7-2 and TRBJ2-6; D not resolved. Germline V CDR1 and CDR2: SGHTA, FQGNSA. The CDR3 consists of 16 residues. With 5 bases removed from V and 4 bases from J, the gap between germline ends came to 15 bases.

This clone was recorded only once. The chain combines TRBV5-1 with TRBJ2-1; 12 bases are a match to TRBD2. CDR3 size: 18 residues. J was trimmed by 0 bases and V by 0 bases; bases with no gene match: 4. CDR1 and CDR2 (germline): SGHRS, YFSETQ. CDR3 nucleotides: TGCGCCAGCAGCTTGGCCGGGACTAGCGGGTACTCCTACAATGAGCAGTTCTTC. Its protein is CASSLAGTSGYSYNEQFF.

This sequence joins TRBV6-1 and TRBJ1-4; D is undetermined. Germline V CDR1 and CDR2: MNHNS, SASEGT. The CDR3 is 14 amino acids. V lost 3 bases to trimming and J lost 7 bases, with 12 bases between them. CDR3 sequence reads: CASSDPGLSEKLFF. The CDR3 DNA is TGTGCCAGCAGTGATCCGGGGTTGAGTGAAAAACTGTTTTTT.

This clone was counted only a few times. This chain connects TRBV19 to TRBJ1-1; 8 positions agree with TRBD1. After removal of 3 bases from V and 2 bases from J, the junction contained 2 bases not matched to a gene. This CDR3 is built from 14 residues. Germline CDR1 is LNHDA and CDR2 is SQIVND (reference sequence). The CDR3 reads CASSMQGANTEAFF. CDR3 coding DNA: TGTGCCAGTAGTATGCAGGGGGCCAACACTGAAGCTTTCTTT.

CDR3 bases: TGTGCCAGCAGCTTGTCTAGCGGGAGCTACGAGCAGTACTTC. It specifies CASSLSSGSYEQYF. The rearrangement uses TRBV11-2 and TRBJ2-7, with TRBD2 identical over 10 bases. Unmatched junction bases numbered 2, after V lost 3 bases and J lost 3 bases. The CDR3 spans 14 residues. CDR1 and CDR2 from the germline V gene are SGHAT and FQNNGV. Full variable domain (rest looked up from reference TRBV11-2 and TRBJ2-7): EAGVAQSPRYKIIEKRQSVAFWCNPISGHATLYWYQQILGQGPKLLIQFQNNGVVDDSQLPKDRFSAERLKGVDSTLKIQPAKLEDSAVYLCASSLSSGSYEQYFGPGTRLTVT.

This clone was observed a handful of times. J is TRBJ2-7 and V is TRBV2, with 9 positions matching TRBD2. This CDR3 region has 16 residues. Germline CDR1 is SNHLY and CDR2 is FYNNEI. V lost 2 bases, J lost 6 bases, and 11 bases stayed unmatched. CDR3 sequence (DNA): TGTGCCAGCAGTGAAAGATTAATGGGACTAGCTGGCGAGCAGTACTTC. Translating it yields CASSERLMGLAGEQYF. Combining the CDR3 with reference TRBV2 and TRBJ2-7 gives the whole variable domain EPEVTQTPSHQVTQMGQEVILRCVPISNHLYFYWYRQILGQKVEFLVSFYNNEISEKSEIFDDQFSVERPDGSNFTLKIRSTKLEDSAMYFCASSERLMGLAGEQYFGPGTRLTVT.

This chain connects TRBV5-1 to TRBJ2-1; 9 positions agree with TRBD1. The CDR3 totals 15 residues. Germline assignment: CDR1 SGHRS and CDR2 YFSETQ. The V segment lost 2 bases and the J segment 5 bases; nucleotides outside the gene matches: 5. The CDR3 DNA reads TGCGCCAGCAGCTTAGACAGGGGGACCAACAATGAGCAGTTCTTC. It specifies CASSLDRGTNNEQFF.